The next 8 T cell receptor beta chains were all read from a single sample in a study of cytomegalovirus exposure and HLA in healthy donors. It was with 60 Vbeta and 13 Jbeta primers that the PCR ran. The data were produced by immunoSEQ multiplex PCR, yet TCRdb's version contains in-frame clones alone and is incomplete. The repertoire holds approximately 200,000 clones, with 75% to 90% as singletons. The material sequenced was PBMCs. These receptor sequences come from a woman aged 50 to 65 in good health and CMV-seropositive.

This chain links TRBV14 with TRBJ2-3, with D possibly TRBD2 on 7 matching bases. The CDR3 has 16 residues. V shed 0 bases and J shed 4 bases, with 14 bases lying between them. Germline assignment: CDR1 SGHDN and CDR2 FVKESK. Here the CDR3 DNA reads TGTGCCAGCAGCCAAGACCCAGGGGAGGGCCCAGATACGCAGTATTTT. This sequence encodes CASSQDPGEGPDTQYF.

The chain is built from TRBV7-2 and TRBJ2-1, with D maybe TRBD1 (5 bases). This CDR3 has 17 amino acids. Trimming pared 5 bases from V and 3 bases from J, leaving 20 bases between. Germline V gene lookup returns CDR1 SGHTA and CDR2 FQGNSA. The CDR3 region is CASSAAVGRSLYNEQFF. In nucleotides, the CDR3 is TGTGCCAGCAGCGCGGCCGTGGGGCGGAGCCTCTACAATGAGCAGTTCTTC.

This clone occurred a few times. The chain carries TRBV28 and TRBJ2-7, with 7 bases that match TRBD1. From germline, CDR1 is MDHEN and CDR2 SYDVKM. The junction had 8 bases not matched to a gene; V was cut back by 6 bases and J by 3 bases. The CDR3 spans 14 residues. The CDR3 sequence: CASRPTGTFYEQYF. The CDR3 DNA follows: TGTGCCAGCAGGCCGACAGGGACATTCTACGAGCAGTACTTC.

In nucleotides, the CDR3 is TGTGCCAGCAGTCTAGAGACTTACGAGCAGTACTTC. It yields the protein CASSLETYEQYF. This chain connects TRBV28 to TRBJ2-7; no reliable D call. The CDR3 extends over 12 amino acids. Looked up from germline, CDR1 is MDHEN and CDR2 is SYDVKM. With 5 bases removed from V and 4 bases from J, the gap between germline ends came to 9 bases.

This clone occurred a few times. The chain combines TRBV28 with TRBJ2-1, with 9 bases fitting TRBD1. CDR3 length equals 15 residues. The V gene's germline CDR1 is MDHEN and CDR2 SYDVKM. The ends lost 4 bases at V and 5 bases at J; junction bases unmatched: 6. CDR3 sequence (DNA): TGTGCCAGCAGTTCACCGGGACAGGGCGACAATGAGCAGTTCTTC. Its protein product is CASSSPGQGDNEQFF.

V usage is TRBV9 and J usage is TRBJ2-7; TRBD1 matches at 9 bases. With 3 bases clipped from V and 5 bases from J, the junction kept 6 bases outside the gene matches. Germline lookup yields CDR1 SGDLS and CDR2 YYNGEE. The CDR3 has 14 residues. CDR3 in amino acids: CASSEGTGIDEQYF. The CDR3 DNA is TGTGCCAGCAGCGAGGGGACAGGGATCGACGAGCAGTACTTC.

The DNA of the CDR3 is TGTGCCAGCAGCTTGGAGTCGGGTCGGAACACTGAAGCTTTCTTT. This codes for CASSLESGRNTEAFF. The genes are TRBV5-4 and TRBJ1-1; no definite D call. Deletions cut 0 bases from V and 1 base from J, with 10 bases between. CDR3 length: 15 residues. Germline V CDR1 and CDR2: SGHNT, YYREEE (reference sequence). Full variable domain (remainder filled in from reference TRBV5-4 and TRBJ1-1): ETGVTQSPTHLIKTRGQQVTLRCSSQSGHNTVSWYQQALGQGPQFIFQYYREEENGRGNFPPRFSGLQFPNYSSELNVNALELDDSALYLCASSLESGRNTEAFFGQGTRLTVV.

V usage is TRBV5-6 and J usage is TRBJ2-7, with unresolved D. Deletions cut 2 bases from V and 3 bases from J, with 18 bases between. This CDR3 has 16 amino acids. Per the germline V gene, CDR1 is SGHDT and CDR2 is YYEEEE. The CDR3 loop reads CASSFTGPAIVYEQYF. The CDR3 nucleotides read TGTGCCAGCAGCTTTACCGGCCCAGCGATTGTCTACGAGCAGTACTTC.